These 23 T cell receptor beta chains came from one sample sequenced in a study of blood T cells in healthy people across ages. Then a second PCR, running roughly 7 to 11 cycles, was carried out with a sample-barcoded 5' primer and a J-beta primer mix. Via MiXCR, TCRdb re-called the 5' RACE reads, giving one row per CDR3 protein. This table has about 780,000 distinct CDR3 sequences, more than 25% appearing once. These data also featured in a second study, about T cells of mothers and their children.

Material for sequencing was blood. The receptors derive from a boy aged 5-17 years in good health.

The chain combines TRBV5-1 with TRBJ2-3, with 10 bases that match TRBD2. After removal of 0 bases from V and 6 bases from J, the junction contained 7 bases not matched to a gene. CDR3 size: 16 residues. From germline, CDR1 is SGHRS and CDR2 YFSETQ. The CDR3: CASSLALAGDTDTQYF. In DNA, the CDR3 is TGCGCCAGCAGCTTGGCCCTAGCGGGGGATACGGATACGCAGTATTTT.

The genes are TRBV10-3 and TRBJ2-3; D gene unclear. CDR1 and CDR2 from the germline V gene are ENHRY and SYGVKD. The CDR3 consists of 13 residues. Between the trimmed V and J ends, which lost 7 bases and 0 bases, there was a span of 8 bases. This chain's CDR3 is CAIKGVSTDTQYF. CDR3 sequence (DNA): TGTGCCATCAAAGGAGTAAGCACAGATACGCAGTATTTT.

This clonotype was seen a handful of times. The J gene is TRBJ2-2, the V gene TRBV6-6; no firm D call. The CDR3 has 13 residues. Trimming removed 3 bases from V and 4 bases from J, with 6 bases in between. From germline, CDR1 is MNHNY and CDR2 SVGAGI (reference sequence). The CDR3 coding sequence is TGTGCCAGCAGTTATGGGGTCACCGGGGAGCTGTTTTTT. This gives the protein CASSYGVTGELFF.

In its sample, this clonotype was seen once. The chain carries TRBV6-6 and TRBJ1-3; D gene unclear. The CDR3 spans 16 residues. Germline assignment: CDR1 MNHNY and CDR2 SVGAGI (reference sequence). The V gene lost 6 bases and the J gene lost 0 bases, with 15 bases spanning the gap. CDR3 loop: CASSRATANSGNTIYF. The CDR3 DNA is TGTGCCAGCAGCCGCGCGACGGCAAACTCTGGAAACACCATATATTTT.

Only a few counts were recorded for this clonotype. Since the CDR3 does not end with the conserved phenylalanine or tryptophan, this likely comes from a read error. The DNA of the CDR3 is TGTGCCAGCAGCCAAGCGTATGGTGAGGATTCCCTCAATGAGCAGTTCCTC. Its translation is CASSQAYGEDSLNEQFL. The chain employs TRBV14 and TRBJ2-1, with D uncertain. The CDR3 contains 17 residues. V lost 1 base and J lost 6, with 19 bases in between. The germline CDR1 and CDR2 sequences are SGHDN and FVKESK.

This clonotype has only a few counts. The chain links TRBV20-1 to TRBJ1-5, with 7 positions matching TRBD1. The V and J ends lost 3 bases and 7 bases, in that order; junction bases with no gene match: 6. The CDR3 totals 13 residues. Per the germline V gene, CDR1 is DFQATT and CDR2 is SNEGSKA (reference sequence). The CDR3 region is CSARRAGGQPQHF. The DNA for the CDR3 is TGCAGTGCTAGGCGGGCAGGGGGGCAGCCCCAGCATTTT.

The chain joins TRBV29-1 to TRBJ2-3; D unclear. V dropped 3 bases and J dropped 0 bases, with 4 bases sitting between them. CDR1 SQVTM and CDR2 ANQGSEA come from the germline V gene. CDR3 length equals 12 residues. Here the CDR3 DNA reads TGCAGCGTTGATCCTAGCACAGATACGCAGTATTTT. Amino acids: CSVDPSTDTQYF.

The CDR3 loop reads CAWSVLEESGNQPQHF. For the CDR3, the DNA is TGTGCCTGGAGTGTACTCGAGGAGTCCGGCAATCAGCCCCAGCATTTT. The rearrangement joins TRBV30 to TRBJ1-5, with no clear D. Trimming pared 0 bases from V and 2 bases from J, leaving 14 bases between. Looked up from germline, CDR1 is GTSNPN and CDR2 is SVGIG (reference sequence). This CDR3 is built from 16 residues. Full variable domain (rest looked up from reference TRBV30 and TRBJ1-5): SQTIHQWPATLVQPVGSPLSLECTVEGTSNPNLYWYRQAAGRGLQLLFYSVGIGQISSEVPQNLSASRPQDRQFILSSKKLLLSDSGFYLCAWSVLEESGNQPQHFGDGTRLSIL.

This clonotype was found a few times. J is TRBJ2-5 and V is TRBV6-5; 9 bases are shared with TRBD2. The germline CDR1 and CDR2 sequences are MNHEY and SVGAGI. The CDR3 is 17 amino acids. V gave up 5 bases and J gave up 3 bases; unmatched junction bases: 13. The CDR3 reads CASSHLIAGALEETQYF. Written as DNA, the CDR3 is TGTGCCAGCAGTCACCTTATAGCGGGGGCCCTAGAAGAGACCCAGTACTTC.

This clonotype was seen more than once but under ten times. The V and J genes are TRBV7-9 and TRBJ2-7; D unclear. The CDR3 has 14 amino acids. Germline V gene sequence: CDR1 SEHNR, CDR2 FQNEAQ (reference sequence). V lost 5 bases and J lost 4, with 15 bases in between. In DNA form, the CDR3 reads TGTGCCAGCAGCGCGACACTTGGGTGGTACGAGCAGTACTTC. This codes for CASSATLGWYEQYF.

This clonotype was seen only a few times. This sequence joins TRBV9 and TRBJ1-3; D is undetermined. The V end lost 2 bases, the J end lost 0 bases, and 9 bases lay between the germline ends. CDR3 size: 15 residues. Germline CDR1 is SGDLS and CDR2 is YYNGEE. In nucleotides, the CDR3 is TGTGCCAGCAGCGTTTCAGGCAACTCTGGAAACACCATATATTTT. Translated: CASSVSGNSGNTIYF.

This rearrangement joins TRBV7-9 to TRBJ2-7; possibly TRBD2 for D (5 bases). V lost 6 bases and J lost 8, with 26 bases in between. The CDR3 consists of 16 residues. CDR1 is SEHNR, CDR2 FQNEAQ, per germline (reference sequence). CDR3 sequence: CASSSEVAPDRGKQYF. The CDR3 DNA follows: TGTGCCAGCAGTTCCGAGGTGGCTCCCGATCGAGGGAAGCAGTACTTC.

The rearrangement joins TRBV21-1 to TRBJ2-2; the table's D call of TRBD1 was not tested on the DNA. TRBV21-1 has pseudogene status. This CDR3 spans 15 amino acids. CDR3 amino acids: CASSRRTGSTGELFF. The CDR3 bases are TGTGCCAGCAGCCGTCGGACAGGTTCGACCGGGGAGCTGTTTTTT.

This clonotype was observed a handful of times. This sequence joins TRBV21-1 and TRBJ2-1; the D call TRBD1 from the table was never checked on the DNA. TRBV21-1 is recorded as a pseudogene. This CDR3 is built from 18 residues. CDR3 sequence: CASTSMGRGSFSYNEQFF. CDR3 sequence (DNA): TGTGCCAGCACCTCCATGGGGCGGGGGTCGTTCTCCTACAATGAGCAGTTCTTC.

The V gene is TRBV6-5, the J gene TRBJ2-5, with 11 positions matching TRBD2. The DNA end favors TRBJ2-7, so the J call may be wrong. The germline V gene encodes CDR1 MNHEY and CDR2 SVGAGI. The CDR3 contains 15 residues. CDR3 region: CASSPLAGGVSEQYF. The CDR3 DNA is TGTGCCAGCAGTCCCCTAGCGGGGGGCGTCTCCGAGCAGTACTTC.

This clonotype is a singleton in its sample. This sequence joins TRBV30 and TRBJ2-5; weak D call: TRBD2 (5 bases). The CDR3 runs 15 residues. Germline CDR1 reads GTSNPN; CDR2 reads SVGIG (reference sequence). V lost 4 bases, J lost 4 bases, and 19 bases lay in between. The CDR3: CAWNTEGEVRETQYF. CDR3 DNA sequence: TGTGCCTGGAACACCGAGGGTGAGGTGAGAGAGACCCAGTACTTC.

J is TRBJ2-7 and V is TRBV12-3 or TRBV12-4; tentatively, D is TRBD2 (5 bases). Trimming stripped 6 bases from V and 3 bases from J, with 15 bases between. The CDR3 length is 14 residues. The CDR3 DNA reads TGTGCCAGCAGCCTCCCGGCGGGCGGCTACGAGCAGTACTTC. This encodes CASSLPAGGYEQYF.

This clonotype has just a few counts. The chain recombines TRBV30 with TRBJ2-6; D not resolved. The CDR3 consists of 12 residues. V dropped 8 bases and J dropped 2 bases, with 7 bases sitting between them. The V gene's germline CDR1 is GTSNPN and CDR2 SVGIG (reference sequence). The CDR3 DNA sequence: TGTGCCGCCACGGCTGGGGCCAACGTCCTGACTTTC. Its protein is CAATAGANVLTF.

In this sample, this clonotype turned up a few times. The chain couples TRBV20-1 to TRBJ2-5; 11 bases fit TRBD2. CDR3 length equals 17 residues. Germline loops: CDR1 DFQATT, CDR2 SNEGSKA (reference sequence). The J segment lost 2 bases and the V segment lost 6 bases, leaving 14 bases of the junction unmatched. The CDR3 loop reads CSAGGTSGGGGQETQYF. Written as DNA, the CDR3 is TGCAGTGCCGGCGGGACTAGCGGAGGGGGAGGTCAAGAGACCCAGTACTTC.

The J gene is TRBJ2-5, the V gene TRBV9; D gene ambiguous. Germline values: CDR1 SGDLS, CDR2 YYNGEE. Trimming removed 0 bases at V and 8 bases at J, with 14 bases between. This CDR3 has 14 residues. The CDR3 reads CASSVDGSQGTQYF. For the CDR3, the DNA is TGTGCCAGCAGCGTAGATGGCAGCCAAGGTACCCAGTACTTC.

The chain recombines TRBV6-6 with TRBJ2-5; D assignment may be TRBD1 or TRBD2 (5 bases each). Germline CDR1 MNHNY, CDR2 SVGAGI (reference sequence). V lost 0 bases and J 11 bases, leaving 19 bases between the germline ends. The CDR3 is 15 amino acids. The CDR3 sequence: CASSYSEALLGEQYF. CDR3 coding DNA: TGTGCCAGCAGTTACTCCGAAGCCTTATTGGGGGAGCAGTACTTC.

This clonotype was counted only a few times. One end of the junction varies from germline; a read error may be responsible. The rearrangement joins TRBV18 to TRBJ1-1, with D unresolved. The CDR3 loop spans 14 amino acids. Looked up from germline, CDR1 is KGHSH and CDR2 is LQKENI. CDR3 bases: TGTGCCAGCTCACCGCTTAAGCTGGAAACTGAGGCTTTCTTT. Translation: CASSPLKLETEAFF.

The chain is built from TRBV29-1 and TRBJ2-5, with D possibly being TRBD1 (7 bases). CDR1 is SQVTM and CDR2 is ANQGSEA in the germline V gene. CDR3 length: 13 amino acids. V lost 7 bases and J 5 bases, leaving 17 bases between the germline ends. The CDR3 protein is CSGGGGGMETQYF. As DNA, the CDR3 is TGCAGCGGAGGTGGAGGGGGCATGGAGACCCAGTACTTC.